One sample yielded the 23 T cell receptor beta chains listed below, sequenced in a study of Graves' ophthalmopathy and Graves' hyperthyroidism. Amplification targeted the TCR beta CDR3 regions, with RNA transcripts as the source material. The first round was an RT-PCR with HTBI primers, and the second round was a multiplex PCR. TCRdb used MiXCR to reprocess the multiplex PCR reads, holding one entry per CDR3 protein. The table has 400,000 or so distinct CDR3 sequences, about 18% seen once. The specimen sequenced was peripheral blood. These receptor sequences come from an adult woman with stable Graves' hyperthyroidism.

The table lists this clonotype with a few counts. The chain uses TRBV27 and TRBJ1-5, with D possibly being TRBD1 (5 bases). The germline V and J ends were trimmed by 6 bases and 0 bases, with 12 bases remaining between them. The germline V gene has CDR1 MNHEY and CDR2 SMNVEV (reference sequence). The CDR3 contains 15 residues. Written as DNA, the CDR3 is TGTGCCAGCAGCCCCTGGGGGGATAGCAATCAGCCCCAGCATTTT. Translated: CASSPWGDSNQPQHF.

This clonotype was counted ten times or more. CDR3 residues: CASSYSGTGKRRADQPQHF. In DNA form, the CDR3 reads TGTGCCAGCAGTTACTCTGGGACAGGGAAACGCCGGGCGGATCAGCCCCAGCATTTT. The rearrangement uses TRBV6-5 and TRBJ1-5; the match to TRBD1 covers 9 bases. The V segment lost 0 bases and the J segment 5 bases; nucleotides outside the gene matches: 14. Per germline, CDR1 MNHEY and CDR2 SVGAGI. CDR3 length: 19 residues.

The chain couples TRBV30 to TRBJ2-7; D might be TRBD2 (6 bases). Germline-derived CDR1 and CDR2 are GTSNPN and SVGIG (reference sequence). The CDR3 is made up of 17 amino acids. The V end lost 3 bases, the J end lost 2 bases, and 23 bases lay between the germline ends. The CDR3 coding sequence is TGTGCCTGGAGATCGGTCCCGGGAGATCACACCCCCTACGAGCAGTACTTC. It translates to CAWRSVPGDHTPYEQYF.

This clonotype turned up a few times. The chain joins TRBV19 to TRBJ2-5, with 7 positions matching TRBD2. The V segment lost 6 bases and the J segment 5 bases; nucleotides outside the gene matches: 6. CDR3 length: 13 amino acids. Germline CDR1 reads LNHDA; CDR2 reads SQIVND (reference sequence). The CDR3 loop is CASSGLVKETQYF. Here the CDR3 DNA reads TGTGCCAGTAGCGGACTAGTCAAGGAGACCCAGTACTTC.

This clonotype was counted at least ten times. The rearrangement joins TRBV20-1 to TRBJ2-7; 8 bases fit TRBD1. Trimming removed 5 bases from V and 2 bases from J; junction bases left unmatched: 8. Germline CDR1 reads DFQATT; CDR2 reads SNEGSKA (reference sequence). The CDR3 totals 14 residues. CDR3 residues: CSAGVSTGAYEQYF. CDR3 DNA sequence: TGCAGTGCTGGGGTTTCGACAGGGGCCTACGAGCAGTACTTC.

The rearrangement uses TRBV19 and TRBJ2-2; D is unresolved. Germline V gives CDR1 LNHDA, CDR2 SQIVND (reference sequence). V was pared by 5 bases and J by 3 bases, with 10 bases between. This CDR3 spans 14 amino acids. CDR3 protein: CASSDLLHTGELFF. The CDR3 DNA follows: TGTGCCAGTAGTGACCTCTTGCACACCGGGGAGCTGTTTTTT. Combining the CDR3 with reference TRBV19 and TRBJ2-2 gives the whole variable domain DGGITQSPKYLFRKEGQNVTLSCEQNLNHDAMYWYRQDPGQGLRLIYYSQIVNDFQKGDIAEGYSVSREKKESFPLTVTSAQKNPTAFYLCASSDLLHTGELFFGEGSRLTVL.

This clonotype was seen many times. The CDR3 spells CASSYDGTYEQYF. The CDR3 nucleotides read TGTGCCAGCAGTTATGACGGGACCTACGAGCAGTACTTC. The V gene is TRBV6-2 or TRBV6-3, the J gene TRBJ2-7; maybe TRBD2 (5 bases). V was cut by 3 bases and J by 2 bases, with 8 bases left in between. This CDR3 has 13 residues. Germline CDR1 and CDR2: MNHEY and SVGEGT.

In its sample, this clonotype was seen many times. The chain carries TRBV6-2 or TRBV6-3 and TRBJ2-7; TRBD2 agrees at 7 bases. The V segment lost 2 bases and the J segment 4 bases; nucleotides outside the gene matches: 2. CDR3 length: 13 amino acids. Per germline, CDR1 MNHEY and CDR2 SVGEGT. The CDR3 coding sequence is TGTGCCAGCAGTTACGGACTAGTGTACGAGCAGTACTTC. Its translation: CASSYGLVYEQYF.

This clonotype has a count of ten or more. The chain combines TRBV20-1 with TRBJ1-5; D uncertain. The germline V gene has CDR1 DFQATT and CDR2 SNEGSKA (reference sequence). The V and J ends lost 6 bases and 0 bases respectively, with 21 bases between them. There are 17 residues in the CDR3. CDR3 nucleotides: TGCAGTGCCGTTCGGGCTGGAACATCGTATAGCAATCAGCCCCAGCATTTT. It yields the protein CSAVRAGTSYSNQPQHF.

This clonotype has just a few counts. A much larger clone lies a single base off, so this may be a read error. The chain is built from TRBV4-2 and TRBJ1-6; D is unclear. This CDR3 has 16 amino acids. Germline CDR1 is LGHNA and CDR2 is YNFKEQ. The CDR3: CASSLEGAPHNSHLHF. DNA of the CDR3: TGTGCCAGCAGCCTGGAGGGAGCCCCACATAATTCACACCTCCACTTT.

This clonotype occurred many times. V and J are TRBV6-5 and TRBJ2-5; no definite D call. The germline CDR1 and CDR2 sequences are MNHEY and SVGAGI. The CDR3 contains 11 residues. The V end lost 8 bases, the J end lost 5 bases, and 9 bases lay between the germline ends. The CDR3 loop reads CASADGETQYF. Here the CDR3 DNA reads TGTGCCAGCGCTGACGGGGAGACCCAGTACTTC.

This clonotype was detected ten times or more. The V gene is TRBV6-5, the J gene TRBJ1-1, with D perhaps TRBD1 (6 bases). Germline values: CDR1 MNHEY, CDR2 SVGAGI. V lost 2 bases to trimming and J lost 5 bases, with 12 bases between them. The CDR3 has 14 amino acids. CDR3: CASSYMGAKTEAFF. DNA of the CDR3: TGTGCCAGCAGTTACATGGGGGCAAAAACTGAAGCTTTCTTT.

At least ten counts were recorded for this clonotype. The genes are TRBV11-2 and TRBJ2-7; TRBD1 matches 10 bases. The germline gives CDR1 SGHAT, CDR2 FQNNGV. The CDR3 is made up of 14 amino acids. V was clipped by 4 bases and J by 4 bases; unmatched bases: 4. CDR3 in DNA: TGTGCCAGCAGCTCCGACAGGGGGCTTTACGAGCAGTACTTC. Encoded protein: CASSSDRGLYEQYF.

This clonotype was detected many times. The V and J genes are TRBV5-1 and TRBJ2-2, with TRBD1 as a possible D gene (5 bases). Germline loops: CDR1 SGHRS, CDR2 YFSETQ. Trimming left V 4 bases short and J 0 bases short, with 10 bases between. The CDR3 extends over 15 amino acids. CDR3 bases: TGCGCCAGCAGCCGAGACAGCGCGAACACCGGGGAGCTGTTTTTT. Translation: CASSRDSANTGELFF.

A few counts support this clonotype. A junction boundary mismatches the germline segment, possibly from a read error. This chain links TRBV28 with TRBJ2-4; 7 nucleotides agree with TRBD1. This CDR3 is built from 17 residues. Germline loops: CDR1 MDHEN, CDR2 SYDVKM. CDR3 residues: CASSRQGIGIAKNIKYF. The CDR3 DNA reads TGTGCCAGCAGTCGACAGGGAATCGGGATCGCCAAAAACATTAAGTACTTC.

The sample holds a few counts of this clonotype. The chain employs TRBV7-2 and TRBJ2-5; 10 nucleotides match TRBD2. CDR1 is SGHTA, CDR2 FQGNSA, per germline. The length of the CDR3 is 17 residues. With 4 bases clipped from V and 3 bases from J, the junction kept 11 bases outside the gene matches. CDR3: CASSSLIASGSEETQYF. The DNA of the CDR3 is TGTGCCAGCAGCTCCCTAATTGCTAGCGGGAGTGAAGAGACCCAGTACTTC.

This clonotype was seen repeatedly, ten times or more. The V and J genes are TRBV19 and TRBJ1-5; tentatively, D is TRBD1 (5 bases). The V end was cut by 8 bases, the J end by 5 bases, with 16 bases between. The length of the CDR3 is 14 residues. Germline V gene data show CDR1 as LNHDA and CDR2 as SQIVND (reference sequence). The CDR3 sequence is CASGHLGRDQPQHF. The CDR3, as DNA: TGTGCCAGTGGACACCTGGGGAGGGATCAGCCCCAGCATTTT.

This clonotype was recorded many times. The genes are TRBV6-7 and TRBJ2-7; the match to TRBD2 covers 11 bases. TRBV6-7 has ORF status, its function being uncertain. This CDR3 has 18 residues. The ends lost 0 bases at V and 0 bases at J; junction bases unmatched: 7. This CDR3 is CASSYSTSGKRYSYEQYF. For the CDR3, the DNA is TGTGCCAGCAGTTACTCGACTAGCGGGAAACGTTACTCCTACGAGCAGTACTTC.

There are many counts of this clonotype. This chain joins TRBV4-3 and TRBJ2-4, with TRBD2 identical over 7 bases. V dropped 4 bases and J dropped 7; count of bases not matched to a gene: 4. The CDR3 consists of 13 residues. The germline CDR1 and CDR2 sequences are LGHNA and YSLEER. CDR3 region: CASSRDYKNIQYF. As DNA, the CDR3 is TGCGCCAGCAGCCGGGACTATAAGAACATTCAGTACTTC.

This clonotype was detected ten times or more. A read error may account for a junction end that differs from germline. This chain links TRBV7-8 with TRBJ2-4; no definite D call. Germline CDR1 reads SGHVS; CDR2 reads FQNEAQ. The CDR3 has 15 amino acids. The CDR3 region has the DNA TGTGCCAGCAGCTTAGTTGGACCGCAGACAAACATTAAGTACTTC. As protein: CASSLVGPQTNIKYF.

On this clonotype: One end of the junction fails to match germline, which may point to a read error. CDR3 coding DNA: TGTGCAAGCAGTCCCCCCGGGGGTAGCGGGGGTAGGGAGCAGTACTTC. Translated, it gives CASSPPGGSGGREQYF. This chain uses TRBV6-1 with TRBJ2-7, with 9 bases matching TRBD2. The CDR3 contains 16 residues. Germline CDR1 and CDR2: MNHNS and SASEGT.

This clonotype was seen repeatedly, ten times or more. V usage is TRBV14 and J usage is TRBJ2-5; 9 nucleotides line up with TRBD2. Germline lookup yields CDR1 SGHDN and CDR2 FVKESK. J was trimmed by 5 bases and V by 7 bases; bases with no gene match: 11. CDR3 size: 15 residues. DNA for the CDR3: TGTGCCAGCACAGCCAGTAGCGGGAGAATGGAGACCCAGTACTTC. As protein: CASTASSGRMETQYF. The whole variable domain, remainder taken from reference TRBV14 and TRBJ2-5, is EAGVTQFPSHSVIEKGQTVTLRCDPISGHDNLYWYRRVMGKEIKFLLHFVKESKQDESGMPNNRFLAERTGGTYSTLKVQPAELEDSGVYFCASTASSGRMETQYFGPGTRLLVL.

In its sample, this clonotype was seen many times. The J gene is TRBJ1-1, the V gene TRBV19; D unclear. The CDR3 totals 15 residues. Germline V gene lookup returns CDR1 LNHDA and CDR2 SQIVND (reference sequence). V was clipped by 3 bases and J by 1 base, with 12 bases between them. In nucleotides, the CDR3 is TGTGCCAGTAGTATCCCCGGAAGATCGAACACTGAAGCTTTCTTT. It is translated as CASSIPGRSNTEAFF.